The T cell receptor beta chain described here comes from a study of blood T cell repertoires in COVID-19. TCRdb's copy holds only in-frame clones and misses some; the assay was immunoSEQ multiplex PCR. Of around 240,000 clones in the sample, approximately 85% were seen once. Germline CDR1 is SGHAT and CDR2 is FQNNGV. The trim removed 3 bases at V and 3 bases at J, leaving 8 bases unmatched. The CDR3 length is 15 residues. This study enrolled people aged about 18 to 90 from roughly 22 US geographic areas. In assigning cohorts, the study relied on participant-reported clinical history. Recovery meant two consecutive negative NP/OP PCR tests, professional clearance, or resolved symptoms.

Input material: PBMCs or T cells enriched from blood (not recorded which). The chain links TRBV11-2 to TRBJ2-7, with 7 nucleotides matching TRBD2. The TCR comes from a woman between 45 and 60 years old who had recovered from COVID-19. In DNA form, the CDR3 reads TGTGCCAGCAGCTTCCGTCGGGCGGGAGACTACGAGCAGTACTTC. Translating gives CASSFRRAGDYEQYF. The whole variable domain, remainder taken from reference TRBV11-2 and TRBJ2-7, is EAGVAQSPRYKIIEKRQSVAFWCNPISGHATLYWYQQILGQGPKLLIQFQNNGVVDDSQLPKDRFSAERLKGVDSTLKIQPAKLEDSAVYLCASSFRRAGDYEQYFGPGTRLTVT.